The 16 T cell receptor beta chains listed next were all sequenced from one sample in a study of blood T cells in healthy people across ages. A second roughly 6 to 12 cycle PCR used barcoded and J-beta primers. TCRdb fed the 5' RACE reads into MiXCR, producing one record per CDR3 protein. The table shows about 780,000 distinct CDR3 sequences, with around 68% occurring only once. Sequenced sample: blood. The receptors here all came from a man aged 30 to 39 in good health.

This clonotype was detected only once. This chain connects TRBV10-3 to TRBJ2-3; D tentatively fits TRBD1 or TRBD2 (5 bases each). The V gene lost 8 bases and the J gene lost 1 base, with 19 bases spanning the gap. In germline, CDR1 is ENHRY, CDR2 SYGVKD. The length of the CDR3 is 16 residues. The CDR3 sequence: CAIQGVGSDGTDTQYF. The CDR3 region has the DNA TGTGCCATCCAGGGAGTTGGGAGTGATGGCACAGATACGCAGTATTTT.

V and J are TRBV27 and TRBJ2-7; 10 bases align to TRBD2. The DNA end favors TRBJ2-5, so the J call may be wrong. The CDR3 runs to 16 residues. The germline CDR1 and CDR2 sequences are MNHEY and SMNVEV (reference sequence). CDR3 DNA sequence: TGTGCCAGCAGTCCCGAGCGGGGGGGTATTGGGGAGACCCAGTACTTC. This gives the protein CASSPERGGIGETQYF.

The chain employs TRBV14 and TRBJ1-1; TRBD1 might be the D (5 bases). This CDR3 is built from 16 residues. Between the trimmed V and J ends, which lost 0 bases and 0 bases, there was a span of 11 bases. CDR1 is SGHDN and CDR2 is FVKESK in the germline V gene. The CDR3 DNA follows: TGTGCCAGCAGCCAAGATAAGGGCAGGGTGAACACTGAAGCTTTCTTT. It specifies CASSQDKGRVNTEAFF.

This clonotype was recorded a few times. DNA of the CDR3: TGTGCCAGCAGCCCCCATGAAAGAACAGGGCATGGCTACACCTTC. Its protein product is CASSPHERTGHGYTF. The V call is TRBV7-9, the J call TRBJ1-2; maybe TRBD1 (6 bases). The CDR3 is made up of 15 amino acids. V was trimmed by 5 bases and J by 6 bases, leaving 19 bases between them. Germline CDR1 is SEHNR and CDR2 is FQNEAQ (reference sequence).

The sample holds a few counts of this clonotype. The CDR3 loop reads CASSYRRSGTDTQYF. DNA for the CDR3: TGTGCCAGCAGTTACCGGCGGTCGGGCACAGATACGCAGTATTTT. The genes are TRBV6-2 or TRBV6-3 and TRBJ2-3, with D uncertain. V lost 2 bases to trimming and J lost 1 base, with 10 bases between them. The germline V gene encodes CDR1 MNHEY and CDR2 SVGEGT. The CDR3 contains 15 residues.

This clonotype occurred a few times. J is TRBJ2-1 and V is TRBV5-1, with D possibly being TRBD2 (6 bases). V was pared by 2 bases and J by 8 bases, with 8 bases between. Germline CDR1 and CDR2: SGHRS and YFSETQ. The CDR3 is made up of 12 amino acids. Here the CDR3 reads CASSFGRDEQFF. For the CDR3, the DNA is TGCGCCAGCAGCTTCGGGAGAGATGAGCAGTTCTTC.

The chain uses TRBV7-9 and TRBJ2-5; D call uncertain. The CDR3 extends over 14 amino acids. In germline, CDR1 is SEHNR, CDR2 FQNEAQ (reference sequence). Between the trimmed V and J ends, which lost 3 bases and 4 bases, there was a span of 12 bases. The CDR3 protein is CASSFLQDGETQYF. The CDR3 coding sequence is TGTGCCAGCAGCTTCCTCCAAGACGGAGAGACCCAGTACTTC.

A single count supports this clonotype. The chain links TRBV5-5 to TRBJ2-3, with 11 bases matching TRBD2. Per the germline V gene, CDR1 is SGHKS and CDR2 is YYEKEE (reference sequence). The CDR3 runs to 15 residues. The junction had 5 bases not matched to a gene; V was cut back by 7 bases and J by 1 base. In DNA form, the CDR3 reads TGTGCCAGCGGACTACTAGCGGGGGGCACAGATACGCAGTATTTT. As protein: CASGLLAGGTDTQYF.

The rearrangement uses TRBV12-3 or TRBV12-4 and TRBJ2-1, with D possibly matching TRBD1 (7 bases). The CDR3 covers 16 residues. V dropped 3 bases and J dropped 4 bases, with 16 bases sitting between them. CDR3: CASSFQAGQPYNEQFF. The CDR3 region has the DNA TGTGCCAGCAGTTTTCAGGCGGGACAGCCATACAATGAGCAGTTCTTC.

This clonotype has a handful of counts. The chain uses TRBV10-3 and TRBJ2-3, with a possible D match to TRBD2 (6 bases). V lost 6 bases to trimming and J lost 2 bases, with 12 bases between them. Germline assignment: CDR1 ENHRY and CDR2 SYGVKD. The CDR3 spans 14 residues. This CDR3 is CAIRGLGLTDTQYF. CDR3 bases: TGTGCCATCAGGGGACTGGGGCTCACAGATACGCAGTATTTT.

This chain joins TRBV20-1 and TRBJ1-1, with D possibly TRBD1 on 6 matching bases. Trimming took off 0 bases at V and 0 bases at J, with 11 bases between the two ends. The CDR3 is 15 residues long. Germline values: CDR1 DFQATT, CDR2 SNEGSKA (reference sequence). The CDR3 is CSARETGGLNTEAFF. CDR3 coding DNA: TGCAGTGCTAGAGAAACGGGGGGCCTGAACACTGAAGCTTTCTTT.

On this clonotype: The germline gene is not matched at one end of the junction; a read error may be the cause. CDR3 region: CVISEATSYEQYF. The CDR3 nucleotides are TGTGTCATCAGTGAGGCCACCTCCTACGAGCAGTACTTC. V usage is TRBV10-3 and J usage is TRBJ2-7, with unresolved D. Germline CDR1 is ENHRY and CDR2 is SYGVKD. The CDR3 is 13 residues long.

This clonotype was seen a handful of times. This chain connects TRBV20-1 to TRBJ2-7, with 8 bases aligning to TRBD2. V was pared by 4 bases and J by 3 bases, with 11 bases of the junction left unmatched. The CDR3 loop spans 15 amino acids. Germline V gene sequence: CDR1 DFQATT, CDR2 SNEGSKA (reference sequence). In DNA form, the CDR3 reads TGCAGTGCTAAGTTCAGCGGGGGAGGAGGCTACGAGCAGTACTTC. Its protein product is CSAKFSGGGGYEQYF.

This clonotype was counted only a few times. This sequence joins TRBV12-3 or TRBV12-4 and TRBJ2-4; D call uncertain. With 5 bases removed from V and 8 bases from J, the gap between germline ends came to 16 bases. The CDR3 is 14 amino acids. In DNA form, the CDR3 reads TGTGCCAGCAGTCCCGGGTGGTTGGTATACATTCAGTACTTC. It yields the protein CASSPGWLVYIQYF.

The chain couples TRBV5-1 to TRBJ2-3, with D perhaps matching TRBD1 or TRBD2 (6 bases each). V dropped 2 bases and J dropped 2 bases, with 15 bases sitting between them. CDR3 length: 16 amino acids. In germline, CDR1 is SGHRS, CDR2 YFSETQ. The CDR3 nucleotides are TGCGCCAGCAGCTTTGGAGGGGGGCATAACACAGATACGCAGTATTTT. Translation gives CASSFGGGHNTDTQYF.

This clonotype was seen only a few times. The CDR3 reads CASSPSQPGLAGGNEQFF. CDR3 DNA: TGTGCCAGCAGTCCTAGCCAACCGGGACTAGCGGGGGGCAATGAGCAGTTCTTC. The rearrangement uses TRBV12-3 or TRBV12-4 and TRBJ2-1, with 15 bases identical to TRBD2. The trim removed 5 bases at V and 6 bases at J, leaving 11 bases unmatched. The CDR3 is 18 residues long.